These T cell receptor beta chains were read from a single sample in a study of cytomegalovirus exposure and HLA in healthy donors. TCRdb's table, derived via immunoSEQ multiplex PCR, lists solely in-frame clones and lacks some. The data show about 200,000 clones, approximately 80% seen once. Sequenced sample: PBMCs. The receptors shown here come from a woman aged 25 to 39 in good health and CMV-seronegative. Both conserved end residues are part of each CDR3. D genes are given only for firm matches.

D	V	J	CDR3
NA	TRBV4-2	TRBJ1-4	CASSQGVGKGDEKLFF
NA	TRBV19	TRBJ1-1	CASDTGNTEAFF
NA	TRBV4-1	TRBJ2-4	CASSQVAGAPIQYF
NA	TRBV11-2	TRBJ2-7	CASSLWGRTTYEQYF
NA	TRBV9	TRBJ2-1	CASSDWTENNEQFF
NA	TRBV7-9	TRBJ2-3	CASSSSTADTQYF
NA	TRBV7-2	TRBJ2-5	CASIDPWGRDQETQYF
TRBD2	TRBV10-3	TRBJ2-7	CAISESMFGSSGRAYSYEQYF
NA	TRBV5-1	TRBJ1-2	CASSPGQPDANYGYTF
NA	TRBV11-2	TRBJ1-3	CASSLPGRGSSGNTIYF
NA	TRBV7-6	TRBJ2-3	CASSLVWGGNTDTQYF
NA	TRBV11-2	TRBJ1-1	CASSQVEAVGNTEAFF
NA	TRBV7-2	TRBJ2-7	CASSLMGGRRFEQYF
NA	TRBV6-1	TRBJ2-5	CASSEALDQETQYF
NA	TRBV29-1	TRBJ1-1	CSVEDSGAFF
NA	TRBV7-2	TRBJ2-2	CASSFGGWGDSRAGELFF
NA	TRBV10-3	TRBJ2-7	CAIMAGNTYEQYF
NA	TRBV5-1	TRBJ2-3	CASSLFRRGSADTQYF
TRBD1	TRBV9	TRBJ1-1	CASSAHGQGAAEAFF
TRBD1	TRBV25-1	TRBJ2-5	CASSEYSGTGYQETQYF
TRBD1	TRBV2	TRBJ1-1	CASSEGDRTMNTEAFF
NA	TRBV23-1	TRBJ1-3	CASSQRRRRNTIYF
TRBD2	TRBV5-1	TRBJ2-5	CASSTGLAGGQETQYF
NA	TRBV5-1	TRBJ2-1	CASSPSGVSYEQFF
NA	TRBV2	TRBJ1-5	CASSVQGLRNQPQHF
TRBD1	TRBV7-9	TRBJ1-2	CASASTGGRYGYTF
NA	TRBV10-3	TRBJ1-5	CAISDPIGAQHF
NA	TRBV7-2	TRBJ2-5	CASSLEAGGRETQYF
TRBD2	TRBV18	TRBJ2-1	CASSPPPSGYNEQFF
TRBD2	TRBV11-2	TRBJ2-5	CASSHDLAGAETQYF
TRBD2	TRBV6-6	TRBJ2-7	CASGVTSGSYEQYF
NA	TRBV7-2	TRBJ2-1	CASSLSPGLKYNEQFF
NA	TRBV18	TRBJ2-7	CASSLDRTYEQYF
TRBD2	TRBV5-1	TRBJ2-2	CASSLSGLAGGTGELFF
TRBD1	TRBV7-9	TRBJ1-4	CASSYTGGLPNEKLFF
TRBD2	TRBV4-2	TRBJ2-7	CASSQDLAGGGSEQYF
NA	TRBV18	TRBJ1-2	CASSPAGGRRDYGYTF
NA	TRBV7-2	TRBJ2-5	CASSLVLAGQETQYF
TRBD1	TRBV7-9	TRBJ2-5	CASSDTDRGPGTQYF
NA	TRBV10-3	TRBJ1-1	CAISESRQKTEAFF
NA	TRBV7-7	TRBJ1-2	CASSHTPGGELFNYGYTF
NA	TRBV27	TRBJ2-2	CASRLQGTIGELFF
NA	TRBV6-5	TRBJ2-7	CASSSIQGPEQYF
NA	TRBV7-3	TRBJ2-3	CASSLSGGSGYTQYF